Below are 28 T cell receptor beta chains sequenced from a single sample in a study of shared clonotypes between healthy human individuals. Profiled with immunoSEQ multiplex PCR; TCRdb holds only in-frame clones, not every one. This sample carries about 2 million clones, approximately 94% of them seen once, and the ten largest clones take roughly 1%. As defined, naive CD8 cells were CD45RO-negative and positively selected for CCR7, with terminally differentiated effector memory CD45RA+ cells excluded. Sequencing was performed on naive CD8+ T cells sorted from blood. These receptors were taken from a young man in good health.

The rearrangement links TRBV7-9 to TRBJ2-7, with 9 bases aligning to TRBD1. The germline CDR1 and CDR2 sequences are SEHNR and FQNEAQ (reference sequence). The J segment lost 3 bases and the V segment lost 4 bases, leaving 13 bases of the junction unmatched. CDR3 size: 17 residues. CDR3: CASSSTGTGSGIYEQYF. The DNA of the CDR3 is TGTGCCAGCAGCTCGACCGGGACAGGGTCAGGGATCTACGAGCAGTACTTC.

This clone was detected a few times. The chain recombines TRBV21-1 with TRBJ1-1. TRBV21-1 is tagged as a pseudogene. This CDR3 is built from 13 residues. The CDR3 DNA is TGTGCCAGCAGCTCAACGCGTGACACTGAAGCTTTCTTT. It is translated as CASSSTRDTEAFF.

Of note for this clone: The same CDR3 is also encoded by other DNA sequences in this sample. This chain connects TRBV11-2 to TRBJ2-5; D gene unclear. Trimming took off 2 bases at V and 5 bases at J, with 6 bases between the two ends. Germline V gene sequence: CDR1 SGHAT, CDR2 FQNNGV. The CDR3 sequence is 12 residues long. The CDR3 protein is CASSLTEETQYF. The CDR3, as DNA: TGTGCCAGCAGCTTAACGGAGGAGACCCAGTACTTC.

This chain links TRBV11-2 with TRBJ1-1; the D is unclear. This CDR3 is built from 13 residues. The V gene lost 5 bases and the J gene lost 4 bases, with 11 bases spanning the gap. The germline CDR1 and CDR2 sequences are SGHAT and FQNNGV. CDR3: CASSAIVGTEAFF. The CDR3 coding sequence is TGTGCCAGCAGCGCCATCGTGGGCACTGAAGCTTTCTTT.

The CDR3 here is CASSVTSANWGGELFF. The CDR3 DNA reads TGTGCCAGCAGCGTCACTAGCGCCAACTGGGGCGGGGAGCTGTTTTTT. This chain connects TRBV9 to TRBJ2-2, with TRBD2 matching 7 bases. CDR1 SGDLS and CDR2 YYNGEE come from the germline V gene. Trimming cost V 2 bases and J 7 bases; bases outside gene matches: 11. The CDR3 runs to 16 residues.

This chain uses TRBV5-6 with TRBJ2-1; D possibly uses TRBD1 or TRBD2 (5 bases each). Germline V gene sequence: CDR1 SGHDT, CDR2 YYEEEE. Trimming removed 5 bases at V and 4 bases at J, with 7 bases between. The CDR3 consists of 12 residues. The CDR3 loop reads CASSGGYNEQFF. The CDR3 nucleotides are TGTGCCAGCAGTGGGGGTTACAATGAGCAGTTCTTC.

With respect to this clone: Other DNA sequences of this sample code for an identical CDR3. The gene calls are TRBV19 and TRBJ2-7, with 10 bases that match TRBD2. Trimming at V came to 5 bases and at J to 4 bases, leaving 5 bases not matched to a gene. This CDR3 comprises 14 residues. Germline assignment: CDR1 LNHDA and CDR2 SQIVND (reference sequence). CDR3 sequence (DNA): TGTGCCAGTAGTTGGGCTAGCGGGAGTTACGAGCAGTACTTC. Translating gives CASSWASGSYEQYF.

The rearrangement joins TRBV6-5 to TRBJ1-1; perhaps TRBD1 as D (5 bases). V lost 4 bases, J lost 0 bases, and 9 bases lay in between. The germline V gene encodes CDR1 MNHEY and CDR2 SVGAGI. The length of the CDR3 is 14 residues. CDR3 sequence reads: CASSWDEMNTEAFF. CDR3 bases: TGTGCCAGCAGTTGGGACGAGATGAACACTGAAGCTTTCTTT.

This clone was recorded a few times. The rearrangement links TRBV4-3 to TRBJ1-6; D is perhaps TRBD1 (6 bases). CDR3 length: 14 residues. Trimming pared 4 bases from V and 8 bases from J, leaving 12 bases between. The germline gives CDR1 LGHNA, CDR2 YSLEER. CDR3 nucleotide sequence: TGCGCCAGCAGCCGCACCACAGGGTATTCACCCCTCCACTTT. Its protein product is CASSRTTGYSPLHF.

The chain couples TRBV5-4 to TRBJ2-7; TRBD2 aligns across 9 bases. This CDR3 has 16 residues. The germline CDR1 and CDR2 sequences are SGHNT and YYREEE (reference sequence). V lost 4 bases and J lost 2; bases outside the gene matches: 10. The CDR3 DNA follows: TGTGCCAGCAGCCCAGCGACTAGCGGCGACCCCTACGAGCAGTACTTC. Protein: CASSPATSGDPYEQYF.

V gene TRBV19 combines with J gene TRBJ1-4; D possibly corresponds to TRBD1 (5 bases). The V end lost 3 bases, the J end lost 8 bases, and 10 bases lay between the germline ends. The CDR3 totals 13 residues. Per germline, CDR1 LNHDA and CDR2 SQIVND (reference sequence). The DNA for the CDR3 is TGTGCCAGTAGTATCGGGCAGGGAGAAAAACTGTTTTTT. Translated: CASSIGQGEKLFF.

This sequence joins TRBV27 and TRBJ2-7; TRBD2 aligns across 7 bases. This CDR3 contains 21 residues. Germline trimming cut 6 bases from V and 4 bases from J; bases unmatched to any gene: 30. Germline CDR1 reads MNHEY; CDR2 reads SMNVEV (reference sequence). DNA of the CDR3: TGTGCCAGCAGCCTTCCCCGCTTGCGGGAGCCATCTCTGTCCCATAATTACGAGCAGTACTTC. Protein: CASSLPRLREPSLSHNYEQYF.

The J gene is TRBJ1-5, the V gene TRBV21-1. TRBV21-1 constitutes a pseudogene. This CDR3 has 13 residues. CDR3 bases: TGTGCCGGGACCGGGGGGGCAGACCAGCCCCAGCATTTT. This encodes CAGTGGADQPQHF.

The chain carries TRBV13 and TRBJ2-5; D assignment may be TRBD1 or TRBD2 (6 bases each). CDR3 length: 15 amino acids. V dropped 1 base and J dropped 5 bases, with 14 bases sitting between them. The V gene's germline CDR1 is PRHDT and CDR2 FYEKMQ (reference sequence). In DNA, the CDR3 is TGTGCCAGCAGCTTAGCCGGGGGACACGGGGAGACCCAGTACTTC. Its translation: CASSLAGGHGETQYF.

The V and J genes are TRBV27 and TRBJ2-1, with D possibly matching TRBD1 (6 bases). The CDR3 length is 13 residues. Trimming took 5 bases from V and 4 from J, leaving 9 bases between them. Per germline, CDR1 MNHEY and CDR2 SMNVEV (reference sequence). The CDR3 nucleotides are TGTGCCAGCAGTAGGACAGTTTACAATGAGCAGTTCTTC. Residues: CASSRTVYNEQFF.

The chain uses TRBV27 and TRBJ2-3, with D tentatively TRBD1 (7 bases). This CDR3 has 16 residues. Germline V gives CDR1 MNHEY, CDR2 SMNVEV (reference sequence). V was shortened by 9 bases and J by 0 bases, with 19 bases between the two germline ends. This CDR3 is CASGQEGLLSTDTQYF. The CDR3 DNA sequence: TGTGCCAGTGGACAGGAGGGTCTTTTGAGCACAGATACGCAGTATTTT.

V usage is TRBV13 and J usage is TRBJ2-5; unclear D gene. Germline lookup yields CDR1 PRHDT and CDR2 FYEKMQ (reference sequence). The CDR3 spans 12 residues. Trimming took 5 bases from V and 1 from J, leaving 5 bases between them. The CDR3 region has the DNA TGTGCCAGCAGCGCCACCCAAGAGACCCAGTACTTC. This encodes CASSATQETQYF.

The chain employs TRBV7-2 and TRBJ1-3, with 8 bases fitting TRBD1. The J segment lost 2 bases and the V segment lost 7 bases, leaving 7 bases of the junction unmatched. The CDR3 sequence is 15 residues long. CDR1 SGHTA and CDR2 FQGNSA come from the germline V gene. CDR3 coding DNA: TGTGCCAGCATCCTTTCAGGGGGCACTGGAAACACCATATATTTT. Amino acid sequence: CASILSGGTGNTIYF.

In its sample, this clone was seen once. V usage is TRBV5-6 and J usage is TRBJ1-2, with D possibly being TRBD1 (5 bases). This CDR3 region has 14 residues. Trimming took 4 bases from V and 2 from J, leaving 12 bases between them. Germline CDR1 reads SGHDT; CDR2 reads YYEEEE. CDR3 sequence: CASSGTGENYGYTF. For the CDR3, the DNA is TGTGCCAGCAGCGGGACGGGTGAAAACTATGGCTACACCTTC.

The CDR3 DNA follows: TGTGCCAGCAGCTTAGGAGCGTGGACCGGGGAGCTGTTTTTT. This codes for CASSLGAWTGELFF. This rearrangement joins TRBV7-2 to TRBJ2-2, with D hard to call. The germline CDR1 and CDR2 sequences are SGHTA and FQGNSA. The ends were cut back, 1 base at V and 5 bases at J, with 8 bases in the middle. The CDR3 extends over 14 amino acids.

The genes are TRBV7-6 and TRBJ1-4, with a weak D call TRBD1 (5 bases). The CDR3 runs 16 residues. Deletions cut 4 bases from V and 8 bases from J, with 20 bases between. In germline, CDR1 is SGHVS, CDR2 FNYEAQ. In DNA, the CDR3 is TGTGCCAGCAGCTCCCGACAAGGGGCGATTGGGGAAAAACTGTTTTTT. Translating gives CASSSRQGAIGEKLFF.

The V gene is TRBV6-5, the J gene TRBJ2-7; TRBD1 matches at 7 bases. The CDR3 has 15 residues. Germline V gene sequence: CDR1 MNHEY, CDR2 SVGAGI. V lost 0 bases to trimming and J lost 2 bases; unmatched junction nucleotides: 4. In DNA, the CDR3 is TGTGCCAGCAGTTACTCGACAGGGCTTACCTACGAGCAGTACTTC. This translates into CASSYSTGLTYEQYF.

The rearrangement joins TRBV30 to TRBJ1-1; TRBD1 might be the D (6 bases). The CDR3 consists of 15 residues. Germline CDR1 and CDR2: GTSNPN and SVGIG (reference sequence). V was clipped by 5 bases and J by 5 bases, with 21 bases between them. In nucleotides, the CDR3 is TGTGCCTGGTATGGCCCCCAGACAGGTCCGACTGAAGCTTTCTTT. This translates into CAWYGPQTGPTEAFF. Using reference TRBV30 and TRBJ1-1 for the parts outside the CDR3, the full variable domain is SQTIHQWPATLVQPVGSPLSLECTVEGTSNPNLYWYRQAAGRGLQLLFYSVGIGQISSEVPQNLSASRPQDRQFILSSKKLLLSDSGFYLCAWYGPQTGPTEAFFGQGTRLTVV.

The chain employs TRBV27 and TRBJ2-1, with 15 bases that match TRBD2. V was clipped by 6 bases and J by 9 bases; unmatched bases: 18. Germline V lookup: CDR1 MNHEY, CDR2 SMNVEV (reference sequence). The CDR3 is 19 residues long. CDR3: CASRIGMGLAGGQSSEQFF. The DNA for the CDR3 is TGTGCCAGCAGGATAGGGATGGGACTAGCGGGGGGCCAGTCCAGTGAGCAGTTCTTC.

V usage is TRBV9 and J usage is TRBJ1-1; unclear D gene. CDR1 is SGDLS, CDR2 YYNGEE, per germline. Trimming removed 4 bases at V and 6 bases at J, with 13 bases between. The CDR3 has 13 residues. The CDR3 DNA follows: TGTGCCAGCAGCCCCCTCAGAGCGCCTGAAGCTTTCTTT. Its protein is CASSPLRAPEAFF.

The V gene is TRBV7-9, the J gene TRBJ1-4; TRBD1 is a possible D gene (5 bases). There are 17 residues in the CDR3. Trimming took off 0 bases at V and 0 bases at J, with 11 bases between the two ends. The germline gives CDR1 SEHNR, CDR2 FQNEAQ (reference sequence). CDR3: CASSLALGLATNEKLFF. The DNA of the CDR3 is TGTGCCAGCAGCTTAGCGTTGGGGCTTGCAACTAATGAAAAACTGTTTTTT.

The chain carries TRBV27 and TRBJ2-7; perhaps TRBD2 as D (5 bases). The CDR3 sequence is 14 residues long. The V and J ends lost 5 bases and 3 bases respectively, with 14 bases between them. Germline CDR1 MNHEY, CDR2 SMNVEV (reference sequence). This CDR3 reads CASSTSSPGYEQYF. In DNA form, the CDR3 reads TGTGCCAGCAGTACTAGTTCCCCGGGCTACGAGCAGTACTTC.

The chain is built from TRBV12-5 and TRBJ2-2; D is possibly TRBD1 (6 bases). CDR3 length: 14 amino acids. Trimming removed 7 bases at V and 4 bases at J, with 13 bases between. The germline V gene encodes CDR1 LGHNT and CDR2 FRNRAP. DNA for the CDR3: TGTGCTAGTGATTATCTAGGGGGCACCGGGGAGCTGTTTTTT. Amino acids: CASDYLGGTGELFF.